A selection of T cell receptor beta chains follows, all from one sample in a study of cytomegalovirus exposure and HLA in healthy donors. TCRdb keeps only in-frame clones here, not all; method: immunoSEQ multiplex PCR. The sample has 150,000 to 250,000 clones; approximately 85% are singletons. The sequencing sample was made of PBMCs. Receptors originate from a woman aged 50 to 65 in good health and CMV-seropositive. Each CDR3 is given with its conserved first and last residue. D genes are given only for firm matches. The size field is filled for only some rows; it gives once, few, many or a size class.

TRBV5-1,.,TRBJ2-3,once,TGCGCCAGCAGCTCGACTGTAACAGATACGCAGTATTTT,CASSSTVTDTQYF
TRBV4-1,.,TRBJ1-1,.,TGCGCCAGCAGCCGCCTGGGGAACAGGGCCATGTTCACTGAAGCTTTCTTT,CASSRLGNRAMFTEAFF
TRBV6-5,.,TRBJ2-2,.,TGTGCCAGCAGTTTCCCAGGGGTTGGGGGCCCCGGGGAGCTGTTTTTT,CASSFPGVGGPGELFF
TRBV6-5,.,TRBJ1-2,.,TGTGCCAGCAGTTGCGGAGGAATTGATGGCTACACCTTC,CASSCGGIDGYTF
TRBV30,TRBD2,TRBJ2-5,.,TGTGCCTGCGGGAGGTCCTCGCAAGAGACCCAGTACTTC,CACGRSSQETQYF
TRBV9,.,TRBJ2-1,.,TGTGCCAGCAGCGTTTTTAGCGGACCAAACAATGAGCAGTTCTTC,CASSVFSGPNNEQFF
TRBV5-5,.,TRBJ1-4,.,TGTGCCAGCAGCCCTGACGGAGCAACTAATGAAAAACTGTTTTTT,CASSPDGATNEKLFF
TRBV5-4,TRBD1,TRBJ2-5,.,TGTGCCAGCAGCTTACAGGGGGTCCAAGAGACCCAGTACTTC,CASSLQGVQETQYF
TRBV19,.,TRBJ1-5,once,TGTGCCAGTAGCGGATACCCCCTGAAGAAGAGGGCTGATCAGCCCCAGCATTTT,CASSGYPLKKRADQPQHF
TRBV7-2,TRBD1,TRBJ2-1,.,TGTGCCAGCAGCTCTTCCGGGACAGGGATCAATGAGCAGTTCTTC,CASSSSGTGINEQFF
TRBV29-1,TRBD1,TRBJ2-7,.,TGCAGCGTTGAAGAAGGACAGGGGTCCACTTACGAGCAGTACTTC,CSVEEGQGSTYEQYF
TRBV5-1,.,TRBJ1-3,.,TGCGCCAGCAGCTCCGACAGTTTTGGAAACACCATATATTTT,CASSSDSFGNTIYF
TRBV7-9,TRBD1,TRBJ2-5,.,TGTGCCAGCAGCTCGACAGGGGGTAAGGAAGAGACCCAGTACTTC,CASSSTGGKEETQYF
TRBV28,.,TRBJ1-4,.,TGTGCCAGCAGTGTCCCCCGGGGGGCTGTTGAAAAACTGTTTTTT,CASSVPRGAVEKLFF
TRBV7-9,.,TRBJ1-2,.,TGTGCCAGCAGCCCCGACACAAACTATGGCTACACCTTC,CASSPDTNYGYTF
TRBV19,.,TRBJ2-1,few,TGTGCCAGTAGTATCCAGGGTGAGCAGTTCTTC,CASSIQGEQFF
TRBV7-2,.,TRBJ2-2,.,TGTGCCAGCAGCGCACGGGGGACCGGGGAGCTGTTTTTT,CASSARGTGELFF
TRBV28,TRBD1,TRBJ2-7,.,TGTGCCAGCACCCCCGAGACAGGGGTACTCGAGCAGTACTTC,CASTPETGVLEQYF
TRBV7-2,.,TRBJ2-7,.,TGTGCCAGCAGCGTACCGGGACACCGGGACGAGCAGTACTTC,CASSVPGHRDEQYF
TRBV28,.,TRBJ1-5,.,TGTGCCAGCATTCTCGGGTCGGCCGCGAATCAGCCCCAGCATTTT,CASILGSAANQPQHF
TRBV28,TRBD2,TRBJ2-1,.,TGTGCCAGCAGTTACGCGGGGGGATCGGAGCAGTTCTTC,CASSYAGGSEQFF
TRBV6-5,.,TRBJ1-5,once,TGTGCCAGCAGAACCGGCGCGGCTCAGCCCCAGCATTTT,CASRTGAAQPQHF
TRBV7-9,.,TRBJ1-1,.,TGTGCCAGCAGCTTGATTGTCGAAGCTACTGAAGCTTTCTTT,CASSLIVEATEAFF
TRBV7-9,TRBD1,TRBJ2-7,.,TGTGCCAGCAGAGAGAGGGGGCGGGACGAGCAGTACTTC,CASRERGRDEQYF
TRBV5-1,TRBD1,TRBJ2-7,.,TGCGCCAGCAGCTTGGGAGACAGGGTTACCTACGAGCAGTACTTC,CASSLGDRVTYEQYF
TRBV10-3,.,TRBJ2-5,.,TGTGCCATCAGTGAGTCTGGGACTCCGGGCGAGACCCAGTACTTC,CAISESGTPGETQYF
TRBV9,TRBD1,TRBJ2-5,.,TGTGCCAGCAGCACCAGGACAGGGGGCGGGGAGACCCAGTACTTC,CASSTRTGGGETQYF
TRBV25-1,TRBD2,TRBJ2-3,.,TGTGCCAGCAGTGCCTCTAGCGGTAGCACAGATACGCAGTATTTT,CASSASSGSTDTQYF
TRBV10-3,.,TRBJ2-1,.,TGTGCCATCAGTGAGGAGAGTGACAATGAGCAGTTCTTC,CAISEESDNEQFF
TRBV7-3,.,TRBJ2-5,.,TGTGCCAGCAGCTTAACAAGTGACAGCCAAGAGACCCAGTACTTC,CASSLTSDSQETQYF
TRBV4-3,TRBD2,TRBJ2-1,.,TGCGCCAGCAGCCAAACCTCGACTAGCGGGGGGTACAATGAGCAGTTCTTC,CASSQTSTSGGYNEQFF
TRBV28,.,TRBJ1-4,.,TGTGCCAGCAGTTCTCCCCGGACAGCCGGGACTAATGAAAAACTGTTTTTT,CASSSPRTAGTNEKLFF
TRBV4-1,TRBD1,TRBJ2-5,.,TGCGCCAGCAGCCCTTTAACAGGGGGCCCTAACCAAGAGACCCAGTACTTC,CASSPLTGGPNQETQYF
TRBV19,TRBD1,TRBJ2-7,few,TGTGCCAGTAGTATAGAGGGACAGGGATTCTACGAGCAGTACTTC,CASSIEGQGFYEQYF
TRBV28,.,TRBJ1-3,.,TGTGCCAGCAGTTTGCAGGGAGGTGGAAACACCATATATTTT,CASSLQGGGNTIYF
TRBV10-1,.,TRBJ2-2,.,TGCGCCAGCTCTAGTGCAATCACCGGGGAGCTGTTTTTT,CASSSAITGELFF
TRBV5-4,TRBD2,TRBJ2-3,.,TGTGCCAGCAGCTTGGAGCGGGAGGGCGGTGATACGCAGTATTTT,CASSLEREGGDTQYF